Included here is one T cell receptor beta chain sequence, with context. Its antigen is still unknown. The CDR3 loop spans 14 amino acids. Unmatched junction bases numbered 4, after V lost 0 bases and J lost 7 bases. Germline CDR1 and CDR2: SGHDT and YYEEEE. These data belong to a study of T cell responses to AZD1222 COVID-19 vaccine. Data came from immunoSEQ multiplex PCR; TCRdb stores just in-frame clones and leaves some out. The sample gives 150,000 or so clones, around 90% of which show up once; 3.8% is in the top ten. General study points: In a largely white British group with more females than males, clonal diversity was possibly underestimated. Nearly half of the spike-specific TCRs reportedly recognize variant regions that carry no mutations. Spike as a whole was targeted by vaccine-associated CD4 TCRs, dominant at 160-218 and 743-854.

The study pooled second doses at about 4 or about 12 weeks. The clonotype was recovered from an adult who received the AZD1222 COVID-19 vaccine. The source material was peripheral blood, sampled 28 days after the second AZD1222 dose. The chain carries TRBV5-6 and TRBJ1-5; TRBD1 agrees at 7 bases. In DNA form, the CDR3 reads TGTGCCAGCAGCTTGGGGCAGGGGGGCCAGCCCCAGCATTTT. This sequence encodes CASSLGQGGQPQHF.